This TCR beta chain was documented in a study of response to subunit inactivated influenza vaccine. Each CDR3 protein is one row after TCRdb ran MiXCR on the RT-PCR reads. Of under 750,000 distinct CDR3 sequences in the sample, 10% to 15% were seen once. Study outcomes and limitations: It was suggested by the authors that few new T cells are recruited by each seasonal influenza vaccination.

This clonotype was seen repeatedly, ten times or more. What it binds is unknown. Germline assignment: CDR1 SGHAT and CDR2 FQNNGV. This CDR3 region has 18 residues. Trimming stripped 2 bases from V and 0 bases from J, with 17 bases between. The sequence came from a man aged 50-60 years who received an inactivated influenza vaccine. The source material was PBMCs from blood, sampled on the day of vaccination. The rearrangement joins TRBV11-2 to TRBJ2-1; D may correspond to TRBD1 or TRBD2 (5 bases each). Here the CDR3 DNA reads TGTGCCAGCAGCTTATTATTCGGGGCTATCAGCTCCTACAATGAGCAGTTCTTC. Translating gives CASSLLFGAISSYNEQFF.